The sequence of this T cell receptor (beta chain) was determined in a study of T cell responses to AZD1222 COVID-19 vaccine. Study results and caveats: Clonal diversity was possibly underestimated; the donors were predominantly white British and more often female. Unmutated regions of variants are reportedly targeted by nearly half of spike-specific TCRs.

Germline V gene lookup returns CDR1 MNHEY and CDR2 SVGAGI. Trimming left V 7 bases short and J 4 bases short, with 18 bases between. CDR3 length equals 15 residues. Turning to this clone: Its cognate antigen is unknown.

The protocol was immunoSEQ multiplex PCR, while the TCRdb copy is restricted to in-frame clones and leaves out a portion. This sample yields some 99,000 clones, of which about 88% are seen a single time; approximately 15% belongs to the top ten. This TCR was recovered from an adult in good health. The J gene is TRBJ2-3, the V gene TRBV6-5; D remains unclear. The sample was peripheral blood, taken on day 0 of AZD1222 vaccination. CDR3 DNA sequence: TGTGCCAGCACTTGGGAACGGGTGGGCCCAGATACGCAGTATTTT. It codes for CASTWERVGPDTQYF.